This TCR beta chain was sequenced during a study of CD8 T cells in ankylosing spondylitis. General study findings and limits: A TCR beta motif of 7 or 8 highly homologous variants appeared characteristic of ankylosing spondylitis blood.

Trimming removed 3 bases at V and 10 bases at J, with 17 bases between. The CDR3 sequence is 14 residues long. Germline CDR1 SGHRS, CDR2 YFSETQ. This clonotype has at least ten counts. Its antigen remains unknown. Each CDR3 protein is one row after TCRdb ran MiXCR on the 5' RACE reads. The sample holds 200,000 to 250,000 distinct CDR3 sequences, more than 25% seen once. The sequenced sample consisted of blood, either unsorted or a sorted T cell fraction (not recorded which). The origin of this receptor is a male donor with ankylosing spondylitis or in good health (not recorded which). The chain links TRBV5-1 to TRBJ1-5; D is possibly TRBD1 (5 bases). CDR3 in DNA: TGCGCCAGCAGCTCGGGACTGCCGGGGGGTCCCCAGCATTTT. Residues: CASSSGLPGGPQHF.